The clone carrying this T cell receptor (beta chain) was found many times. Its cognate antigen is unknown. The sample is drawn from a study of CD8 T cells in ankylosing spondylitis. General study results and limits: Matched ankylosing spondylitis synovial fluid reportedly contained a significantly enriched population of disease-linked clones. Within peripheral blood, clones linked to disease were CD8+ and relatively rare. Made up of about eight highly homologous variants, a TCR beta motif appeared characteristic of ankylosing spondylitis blood.

V gave up 10 bases and J gave up 0 bases, with 15 bases separating them. CDR3 length equals 14 residues. The germline CDR1 and CDR2 sequences are SNHLY and FYNNEI. It was by quantitative 5'-RACE with molecular barcodes that TCR beta libraries were made. TCRdb reanalysed the 5' RACE reads using MiXCR and keeps one entry per CDR3 protein. Of under 250,000 distinct CDR3 sequences in the sample, more than 9% were seen once. The TCR comes from a male donor with ankylosing spondylitis or in good health (not recorded which). The sequenced sample was blood, either unsorted or a sorted T cell fraction (not recorded which). The chain recombines TRBV2 with TRBJ1-1; D remains ambiguous. CDR3 bases: TGTGCCACCACGAAGGAAGAGATGAACACTGAAGCTTTCTTT. This sequence encodes CATTKEEMNTEAFF. The entire variable domain, with the rest obtained from reference TRBV2 and TRBJ1-1, is as follows: EPEVTQTPSHQVTQMGQEVILRCVPISNHLYFYWYRQILGQKVEFLVSFYNNEISEKSEIFDDQFSVERPDGSNFTLKIRSTKLEDSAMYFCATTKEEMNTEAFFGQGTRLTVV.